Below, one TCR beta chain is given with its context. Its antigen is still unknown. There are no base qualities to consult, and no much larger clone falls within one base. Measured from the cysteine to the phenylalanine, the CDR3 is 12 residues long. The kept DNA is CDR3 alone, 36 bases in frame from the first base. The CDR1 and CDR2 encoded by the germline V gene (reference sequence) are SEHNR and FQNEAQ. V and J lose 6 bases and 4 bases, and a span of 7 bases separates them. The library was built by means of the immunoSEQ multiplex PCR assay. TCRdb stores this immuneACCESS table with in-frame sequences only. Part of the clones is absent; in the studies checked, under half of the shortfall reflects unresolved V genes, and no reason is known for the rest. This sample is represented by about 5,200 clones; about 80% of them were singletons. The top ten clonotypes cover about 15% of the sample. This specimen comes from a study of T cell changes during pregnancy in multiple sclerosis (dated by TCRdb to the late 2010s). Regarding the complete study: The study looked at changes in the T cell repertoire across pregnancy in women with multiple sclerosis.

The source was CD8+ T cells from peripheral blood mononuclear cells, collected in the second trimester of pregnancy. Recombination joined TRBV7-9 with TRBJ1-3; too little of a D gene remains to name it. This TCR derives from a female donor in good health, enrolled as a control in a pregnancy study. The DNA sequence reads TGTGCCAGCAGGGCCCCCGGAAACACCATATATTTT. Its translation is CASRAPGNTIYF.